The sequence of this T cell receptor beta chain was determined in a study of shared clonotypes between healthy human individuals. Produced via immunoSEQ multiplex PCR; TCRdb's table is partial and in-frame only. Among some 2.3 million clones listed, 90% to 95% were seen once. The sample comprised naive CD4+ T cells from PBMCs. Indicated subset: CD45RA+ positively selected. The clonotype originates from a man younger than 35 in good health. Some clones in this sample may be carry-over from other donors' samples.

CDR3 DNA: TGTGCCAGCAGGGGTTTGGCTGAAGCTTTCTTT. Protein sequence: CASRGLAEAFF. The V call is TRBV28, the J call TRBJ1-1; no firm D call. Looked up from germline, CDR1 is MDHEN and CDR2 is SYDVKM. This CDR3 region has 11 residues. V was cut by 6 bases and J by 6 bases, with 8 bases left in between.